This is a list of T cell receptor beta chains from one sample in a study of cytomegalovirus exposure and HLA in healthy donors. Repertoires were generated with immunoSEQ multiplex PCR, while TCRdb's copy carries only in-frame clones and drops some. This repertoire includes 55,000 to 80,000 clones. The sequencing sample was made of PBMCs. The receptors originated from a middle-aged man in good health and CMV-seronegative. CDR3s include the opening cysteine and the closing phenylalanine or tryptophan. The D gene is left open where the match is weak. Size is omitted from some rows. Given values are once, few, many or a class for expanded clones.

size	V	D	J	DNA	CDR3
NA	TRBV5-1	TRBD1	TRBJ2-7	TGCGCCAGCAGGGGGACAGGAGCCTACGAGCAGTACTTC	CASRGTGAYEQYF
NA	TRBV19	NA	TRBJ1-5	TGTGCCAGTAGTATTGTCTGGGAGAGCAATCAGCCCCAGCATTTT	CASSIVWESNQPQHF
NA	TRBV18	TRBD1	TRBJ1-5	TGTGCCAGCTCACCCACCGCGACAGGGGTCCAGCCCCAGCATTTT	CASSPTATGVQPQHF
NA	TRBV29-1	NA	TRBJ1-4	TGCAGCGTTCCCAGGCGAAGAGGGGAAAAACTGTTTTTT	CSVPRRRGEKLFF
NA	TRBV6-4	NA	TRBJ1-1	TGTGCCAGCAGGCCGAGCGGTTTTGGCACTGAAGCTTTCTTT	CASRPSGFGTEAFF
NA	TRBV7-9	NA	TRBJ2-3	TGTGCCAGCAGCTTGGCGAACGGGGGCACAGATACGCAGTATTTT	CASSLANGGTDTQYF
NA	TRBV4-2	NA	TRBJ2-1	TGTGCCAGCAGCCAAGAGGTGGGACAACTCACCAATGAGCAGTTCTTC	CASSQEVGQLTNEQFF
NA	TRBV6-5	TRBD1	TRBJ1-1	TGTGCCAGCAGTTACAACAGGGGGAACACTGAAGCTTTCTTT	CASSYNRGNTEAFF
NA	TRBV5-6	TRBD1	TRBJ1-6	TGTGCCAGCAGCTGGGGACAGGGCCTTAATTCACCCCTCCACTTT	CASSWGQGLNSPLHF
NA	TRBV5-4	NA	TRBJ1-4	TGTGCCAGCTCATTTGCGGGACCGACTAATGAAAAACTGTTTTTT	CASSFAGPTNEKLFF
NA	TRBV5-1	TRBD1	TRBJ1-1	TGCGCCAGCAGCTTGGACGGACAGGGCTACACTGAAGCTTTCTTT	CASSLDGQGYTEAFF
large	TRBV11-1	TRBD1	TRBJ1-4	TGTGCCAGCAGCTCGACAGGGTCTAATGAAAAACTGTTTTTT	CASSSTGSNEKLFF
NA	TRBV9	NA	TRBJ1-2	TGTGCCAGCAGTGAGACCAGCGGGGGGTTTTTCCCGACCGACTATGGCTACACCTTC	CASSETSGGFFPTDYGYTF
NA	TRBV6-5	TRBD2	TRBJ2-7	TGTGCCAGCAGTCCCCGGGGGGGGGTCTCCTACGAGCAGTACTTC	CASSPRGGVSYEQYF
NA	TRBV5-6	NA	TRBJ2-3	TGTGCCAGCAGCTTGACCAGACAGGCGGGCACAGATACGCAGTATTTT	CASSLTRQAGTDTQYF
NA	TRBV29-1	NA	TRBJ2-5	TGCAGCGTTGGAGGTCAGGGGGGTGAGACCCAGTACTTC	CSVGGQGGETQYF
NA	TRBV6-4	TRBD2	TRBJ2-3	TGTGCCAGCAGTGACATCGCGGGGGGTAGCACAGATACGCAGTATTTT	CASSDIAGGSTDTQYF
NA	TRBV2	TRBD2	TRBJ2-3	TGTGCCAGCAGGAAGGGTAGCGGGTTTACAGATACGCAGTATTTT	CASRKGSGFTDTQYF
NA	TRBV27	TRBD1	TRBJ2-2	TGTGCCAGCAGTTTAGGGGACAGGGGGGAGCTGTTTTTT	CASSLGDRGELFF
NA	TRBV27	TRBD1	TRBJ1-5	TGTGCCAGCAGTTTAGTATATGGACAGGCCAATCAGCCCCAGCATTTT	CASSLVYGQANQPQHF
NA	TRBV30	TRBD1	TRBJ1-6	TGTGCCTGGAGCCCGGGACAGAACAATTCACCCCTCCACTTT	CAWSPGQNNSPLHF
NA	TRBV5-4	NA	TRBJ2-3	TGTGCCAGCAGCTTATGGGGGCGGAGCACAGATACGCAGTATTTT	CASSLWGRSTDTQYF
NA	TRBV28	NA	TRBJ2-7	TGTGCCAGCAGCCCGGACAGCCCTACGCAGTACTTC	CASSPDSPTQYF
NA	TRBV10-3	NA	TRBJ1-1	TGTGCCATCAGACGGGAGCTGGGGAACACTGAAGCTTTCTTT	CAIRRELGNTEAFF
NA	TRBV7-7	TRBD1	TRBJ2-5	TGTGCTAGCAGCTCAGAGGGACAGGGAAGACTCTGGGAGACCCAGTACTTC	CASSSEGQGRLWETQYF
NA	TRBV12-5	NA	TRBJ1-2	TGTGCTAGTGGTTCCCTTACAGGGACCTATGGCTACACCTTC	CASGSLTGTYGYTF
NA	TRBV27	TRBD1	TRBJ1-2	TGTGCCAGCAGTTTATCCGGACAGGGGAAGCTCTATGGCTACACCTTC	CASSLSGQGKLYGYTF
NA	TRBV19	TRBD2	TRBJ2-7	TGTGCCAGTAGTATAGAGGCGGGAGTCGGCGTGTACGAGCAGTACTTC	CASSIEAGVGVYEQYF
NA	TRBV9	TRBD2	TRBJ2-5	TGTGCCAGCAGCGTAGGAGTATCGGGGGGGCCCACCGGAGAGACCCAGTACTTC	CASSVGVSGGPTGETQYF
NA	TRBV5-5	NA	TRBJ1-3	TGTGCCAGCAGCTTGGGTCCCGAGCCCGGAAACACCATATATTTT	CASSLGPEPGNTIYF
NA	TRBV29-1	NA	TRBJ2-7	TGCAGCGTTACGACAACCGGCGCCTACGAGCAGTACTTC	CSVTTTGAYEQYF
NA	TRBV5-4	TRBD2	TRBJ2-3	TGTGCCAGCAGCCGGGGACTAGCGGGGGATCGCACAGATACGCAGTATTTT	CASSRGLAGDRTDTQYF
medium-sized	TRBV12-5	NA	TRBJ1-1	TGTGCTAGTGGTTTGACAACCCACATCACGGAGTATAACACTGAAGCTTTCTTT	CASGLTTHITEYNTEAFF
NA	TRBV30	NA	TRBJ2-7	TGTGCCTGGGGAAGCGCCGTCGCCTACGAGCAGTACTTC	CAWGSAVAYEQYF
NA	TRBV18	NA	TRBJ1-3	TGTGCCAGCTCACCGGGGGGGACCCTCTCTGGAAACACCATATATTTT	CASSPGGTLSGNTIYF
NA	TRBV9	TRBD1	TRBJ2-7	TGTGCCAGCAGCGAAGGACAGGGAGGTTACGAGCAGTACTTC	CASSEGQGGYEQYF
NA	TRBV6-1	NA	TRBJ2-5	TGTGCCAGCAGTGCGGGTCCCCAAGAGACCCAGTACTTC	CASSAGPQETQYF
NA	TRBV5-4	TRBD1	TRBJ2-7	TGTGCCAGCAGCTCGGTTCAGGGGGCCTCCTACGAGCAGTACTTC	CASSSVQGASYEQYF
NA	TRBV5-1	NA	TRBJ2-5	TGCGCCAGCAGCTTGCAGACTCAAGAGACCCAGTACTTC	CASSLQTQETQYF
NA	TRBV5-1	TRBD1	TRBJ1-5	TGCGCCAGCAGCTTGGATGGGACAGGGGATCAGCCCCAGCATTTT	CASSLDGTGDQPQHF
NA	TRBV5-1	TRBD1	TRBJ2-7	TGCGCCAGCAGCGTAGACAGGGTGGACGAGCAGTACTTC	CASSVDRVDEQYF
NA	TRBV4-1	NA	TRBJ1-2	TGCGCCAGCAGCCAAGAGGAGGACGGCCTCTTCTATGGCTACACCTTC	CASSQEEDGLFYGYTF
NA	TRBV7-8	NA	TRBJ1-1	TGTGCCAGCAGCAGGGGGACGAACACTGAAGCTTTCTTT	CASSRGTNTEAFF
NA	TRBV11-2	NA	TRBJ2-1	TGTGCCAGCAGCTTTCGTGGGTCGGGGAACCACAATGAGCAGTTCTTC	CASSFRGSGNHNEQFF
NA	TRBV14	NA	TRBJ1-1	TGTGCCAGCAGCCAAGACGTTCGGACTGAAGCTTTCTTT	CASSQDVRTEAFF